Shown below are 14 T cell receptor beta chains from a single sample sequenced in a study of blood T cell repertoires in COVID-19. Produced via immunoSEQ multiplex PCR; TCRdb's table is partial and in-frame only. The table records roughly 130,000 clones, roughly 84% of them present only once. Sequencing was performed on PBMCs or T cells enriched from blood (not recorded which). The receptors originated from a man in his forties with acute COVID-19.

This clone was counted once. The chain couples TRBV20-1 to TRBJ1-5; 7 bases agree with TRBD1. V gave up 3 bases and J gave up 5 bases; unmatched junction bases: 4. The CDR3 covers 13 residues. Germline lookup yields CDR1 DFQATT and CDR2 SNEGSKA (reference sequence). The CDR3 nucleotides are TGCAGTGCTAGTGACAGGGTTCATCAGCCCCAGCATTTT. As protein: CSASDRVHQPQHF.

This clone was observed a single time. The CDR3 here is CASSDLDRRTNTGELFF. CDR3 DNA sequence: TGCGCCAGCAGTGATCTTGACAGGCGAACGAACACCGGGGAGCTGTTTTTT. J is TRBJ2-2 and V is TRBV10-2, with a possible D match to TRBD1 (6 bases). Trimming shortened V by 3 bases and J by 0 bases, and 14 bases separated the two germline ends. Per the germline V gene, CDR1 is WSHSY and CDR2 is SAAADI. The CDR3 extends over 17 amino acids.

The CDR3 sequence is CATSEAGTGYNEQFF. CDR3 sequence (DNA): TGTGCCACCAGTGAGGCCGGGACTGGGTACAATGAGCAGTTCTTC. V is TRBV24-1 and J is TRBJ2-1; the D gene is possibly TRBD2 (6 bases). The germline V gene encodes CDR1 KGHDR and CDR2 SFDVKD. This CDR3 is built from 15 residues. V was trimmed by 4 bases and J by 4 bases, leaving 13 bases between them.

V and J are TRBV2 and TRBJ2-7; 7 bases fit TRBD1. Looked up from germline, CDR1 is SNHLY and CDR2 is FYNNEI. This CDR3 comprises 13 residues. With V trimmed by 5 bases and J by 3 bases, 4 bases remained unmatched. The CDR3 region is CASSRGQFYEQYF. The CDR3, as DNA: TGTGCCAGCAGTCGGGGACAGTTCTACGAGCAGTACTTC.

The V call is TRBV4-3, the J call TRBJ2-1; 8 nucleotides align to TRBD2. J lost 7 bases, V lost 0 bases, and 8 bases had no gene match. CDR3 length: 16 amino acids. Germline loops: CDR1 LGHNA, CDR2 YSLEER. The CDR3 sequence is CASSQDMGRGGNEQFF. CDR3 nucleotide sequence: TGCGCCAGCAGCCAAGATATGGGTCGGGGGGGGAATGAGCAGTTCTTC.

The chain carries TRBV29-1 and TRBJ2-3; 9 bases are shared with TRBD1. Looked up from germline, CDR1 is SQVTM and CDR2 is ANQGSEA. Trimming at V came to 5 bases and at J to 3 bases, leaving 6 bases not matched to a gene. There are 14 residues in the CDR3. CDR3 DNA sequence: TGCAGCGTTCTGACAGGGGGGAGGACAGATACGCAGTATTTT. Its protein is CSVLTGGRTDTQYF.

This chain joins TRBV19 and TRBJ2-1; perhaps TRBD2 as D (5 bases). Germline-derived CDR1 and CDR2 are LNHDA and SQIVND (reference sequence). V lost 7 bases and J lost 0, with 19 bases in between. The CDR3 has 17 amino acids. CDR3 nucleotides: TGTGCCAGTACCCGAGGGCTCTACCTTGGCTCCTACAATGAGCAGTTCTTC. Translating gives CASTRGLYLGSYNEQFF.

The chain employs TRBV7-2 and TRBJ1-4, with D possibly TRBD1 on 6 matching bases. The ends were cut back, 5 bases at V and 6 bases at J, with 16 bases in the middle. Germline values: CDR1 SGHTA, CDR2 FQGNSA. The CDR3 is made up of 15 amino acids. In DNA form, the CDR3 reads TGTGCCAGCAGCCCCGGAGGACAGCTCTATGAAAAACTGTTTTTT. Its translation is CASSPGGQLYEKLFF.

The V and J genes are TRBV30 and TRBJ1-5, with a tentative D call TRBD1 (6 bases). Trimming left V 1 base short and J 5 bases short, with 9 bases between. Germline V gene sequence: CDR1 GTSNPN, CDR2 SVGIG (reference sequence). CDR3 length equals 13 residues. CDR3 residues: CAWSGTDYQPQHF. DNA of the CDR3: TGTGCCTGGAGTGGGACAGATTATCAGCCCCAGCATTTT. Combining the CDR3 with reference TRBV30 and TRBJ1-5 gives the whole variable domain SQTIHQWPATLVQPVGSPLSLECTVEGTSNPNLYWYRQAAGRGLQLLFYSVGIGQISSEVPQNLSASRPQDRQFILSSKKLLLSDSGFYLCAWSGTDYQPQHFGDGTRLSIL.

The chain carries TRBV5-1 and TRBJ2-2; unclear D gene. In germline, CDR1 is SGHRS, CDR2 YFSETQ. Trimming stripped 6 bases from V and 0 bases from J, with 9 bases between. The CDR3 loop spans 14 amino acids. Here the CDR3 reads CASTVRTNTGELFF. The CDR3 DNA reads as TGCGCCAGCACAGTCCGAACGAACACCGGGGAGCTGTTTTTT.

The chain employs TRBV5-1 and TRBJ1-6; D gene uncertain. The V end was cut by 3 bases, the J end by 7 bases, with 8 bases between. Germline loops: CDR1 SGHRS, CDR2 YFSETQ. The CDR3 has 13 amino acids. As DNA, the CDR3 is TGCGCCAGCAGCTCAGCGGGAAATTCACCCCTCCACTTT. It encodes CASSSAGNSPLHF. Complete variable domain (other parts from reference TRBV5-1 and TRBJ1-6): KAGVTQTPRYLIKTRGQQVTLSCSPISGHRSVSWYQQTPGQGLQFLFEYFSETQRNKGNFPGRFSGRQFSNSRSEMNVSTLELGDSALYLCASSSAGNSPLHFGNGTRLTVT.

The chain uses TRBV6-1 and TRBJ2-2, with 14 bases identical to TRBD2. CDR3 length equals 15 residues. V trimming: 6 bases; J trimming: 7 bases; junction bases outside the gene matches: 4. The V gene's germline CDR1 is MNHNS and CDR2 SASEGT. The CDR3 loop reads CASRGLAGVGGELFF. The CDR3 DNA sequence: TGTGCCAGCAGGGGACTAGCGGGAGTGGGCGGGGAGCTGTTTTTT.

The chain uses TRBV2 and TRBJ1-5, with D possibly TRBD1 on 6 matching bases. The CDR3 is made up of 14 amino acids. Germline loops: CDR1 SNHLY, CDR2 FYNNEI. The V end lost 4 bases, the J end lost 5 bases, and 12 bases lay between the germline ends. The CDR3 nucleotides read TGTGCCAGCAGTGCCGACAGGTTGTATCAGCCCCAGCATTTT. Encoded protein: CASSADRLYQPQHF.

The chain carries TRBV9 and TRBJ2-5; TRBD2 matches 9 bases. In germline, CDR1 is SGDLS, CDR2 YYNGEE. The junction had 12 bases not matched to a gene; V was cut back by 5 bases and J by 7 bases. The CDR3 is 15 amino acids. The CDR3, as DNA: TGTGCCAGCAGTGCCGGGACTAGCAATTTTGCGACCCAGTACTTC. It yields the protein CASSAGTSNFATQYF. Complete variable domain (other parts from reference TRBV9 and TRBJ2-5): DSGVTQTPKHLITATGQRVTLRCSPRSGDLSVYWYQQSLDQGLQFLIQYYNGEERAKGNILERFSAQQFPDLHSELNLSSLELGDSALYFCASSAGTSNFATQYFGPGTRLLVL.